This T cell receptor beta chain stems from a study of T-cell memory formation after mild COVID-19. Study in general: The TCR clusters were mostly specific to one donor. Findings and limits, study-wide: Contracting CD8+ clones were enriched in EMRA, CD4+ mainly in CM and EM.

TCRdb used MiXCR to reprocess the 5' RACE reads, holding one entry per CDR3 protein. The table records roughly 620,000 distinct CDR3 sequences, approximately 18% of them present only once. As concerns this clonotype: Antigen specificity is unknown.

Germline CDR1 SQVTM, CDR2 ANQGSEA. V lost 2 bases and J lost 5; bases outside the gene matches: 16. The CDR3 runs to 17 residues. The gene calls are TRBV29-1 and TRBJ2-7; TRBD1 aligns across 9 bases. The sample was PBMCs or a T cell subset sorted from them (not recorded which). The TCR comes from an adult woman who had mild COVID-19 (a few samples of this study predate the infection). Cell type and time point are not known. The CDR3 spells CSVESPMLGQGNNEQYF. The CDR3 coding sequence is TGCAGCGTTGAATCCCCCATGCTGGGACAGGGTAACAACGAGCAGTACTTC.